The rows below give T cell receptor beta chains drawn from one sample of a study of cytomegalovirus exposure and HLA in healthy donors. Libraries were prepared by immunoSEQ multiplex PCR; TCRdb keeps only in-frame clonotypes and omits some of them. The profile shows some 160,000 clones, over 60% of them singletons. Sequenced material: PBMCs. The receptors come from a man aged 35-49 years in good health and CMV-seronegative. Both conserved end residues are part of each CDR3. Each record gives: clone size, V gene, D gene, J gene, CDR3 DNA, CDR3 protein. A D gene is named only where the DNA matches it firmly. The listing skips clone size in some rows; elsewhere it reads once, few, many or a size class.

abundance: .; v_gene: TRBV7-8; d_gene: .; j_gene: TRBJ2-5; CDR3nt: TGTGCCAGCAGCGGGGGCTGGGCGCAGACCCAGTACTTC; CDR3aa: CASSGGWAQTQYF
abundance: .; v_gene: TRBV5-1; d_gene: TRBD1; j_gene: TRBJ2-5; CDR3nt: TGCGCCAGCAGCCCCCAACCGGGACAGGGTATGGAGACCCAGTACTTC; CDR3aa: CASSPQPGQGMETQYF
abundance: once; v_gene: TRBV27; d_gene: .; j_gene: TRBJ1-5; CDR3nt: TGTGCCAGCAGTTTACCGGGTAGGGGCCAGCCCCAGCATTTT; CDR3aa: CASSLPGRGQPQHF
abundance: .; v_gene: TRBV19; d_gene: TRBD1; j_gene: TRBJ1-5; CDR3nt: TGTGCCAGTGGAGACAGGGCGAATAGCAATCAGCCCCAGCATTTT; CDR3aa: CASGDRANSNQPQHF
abundance: few; v_gene: TRBV7-9; d_gene: TRBD1; j_gene: TRBJ2-1; CDR3nt: TGTGCCAGCAGCTTGGGGGACAGCTCCTACAATGAGCAGTTCTTC; CDR3aa: CASSLGDSSYNEQFF
abundance: .; v_gene: TRBV5-8; d_gene: .; j_gene: TRBJ2-7; CDR3nt: TGTGCCAGCCCCCCGTACCAGCAGCTTGGAGGTACTAGCCCCTACGAGCAGTACTTC; CDR3aa: CASPPYQQLGGTSPYEQYF
abundance: few; v_gene: TRBV7-8; d_gene: .; j_gene: TRBJ2-7; CDR3nt: TGTGCCAGCAGCTTGGCTCTAGACTACGAGCAGTACTTC; CDR3aa: CASSLALDYEQYF
abundance: .; v_gene: TRBV10-3; d_gene: .; j_gene: TRBJ1-2; CDR3nt: TGTGCCGCCAGACAGGACCTAGTCTATGGCTACACCTTC; CDR3aa: CAARQDLVYGYTF
abundance: .; v_gene: TRBV6-5; d_gene: .; j_gene: TRBJ1-6; CDR3nt: TGTGCCAGCAGTTACTCTGGGCCCAGGGCAGGCTCACCCCTCCACTTT; CDR3aa: CASSYSGPRAGSPLHF
abundance: .; v_gene: TRBV10-2; d_gene: TRBD2; j_gene: TRBJ2-1; CDR3nt: TGCGCCAGCAGTGGGTCGACGGCTCTTACTAGCGTTCGGGGCGAGCAGTTCTTC; CDR3aa: CASSGSTALTSVRGEQFF
abundance: .; v_gene: TRBV7-2; d_gene: .; j_gene: TRBJ2-7; CDR3nt: TGTGCCAGCAGCTTATATAGCCGCTTTGAACAGTACTTC; CDR3aa: CASSLYSRFEQYF
abundance: .; v_gene: TRBV11-2; d_gene: .; j_gene: TRBJ2-1; CDR3nt: TGTGCCAGCAGCCTCGAGCGGAATGAGCAGTTCTTC; CDR3aa: CASSLERNEQFF
abundance: few; v_gene: TRBV5-1; d_gene: .; j_gene: TRBJ1-4; CDR3nt: TGCGCCAGCAGCCCCGGGTCCGGAGATAGAAAACTGTTTTTT; CDR3aa: CASSPGSGDRKLFF
abundance: .; v_gene: TRBV6-5; d_gene: .; j_gene: TRBJ2-7; CDR3nt: TGTGCCAGCAGTTACTCGGGACTGACCTACGAGCAGTACTTC; CDR3aa: CASSYSGLTYEQYF
abundance: .; v_gene: TRBV11-2; d_gene: TRBD1; j_gene: TRBJ1-1; CDR3nt: TGTGCCAGCAGCTCTAGTCCCGGGACAGGGGGAGAAGCTTTCTTT; CDR3aa: CASSSSPGTGGEAFF
abundance: .; v_gene: TRBV28; d_gene: .; j_gene: TRBJ2-7; CDR3nt: TGTGGCGTCGAAACCTACGAGCAGTACTTC; CDR3aa: CGVETYEQYF
abundance: .; v_gene: TRBV21-1; d_gene: .; j_gene: TRBJ2-6; CDR3nt: TGTGCCAGCACCCCGGGACAGCCGCCCTCTGGGGCCAACGTCCTGACTTTC; CDR3aa: CASTPGQPPSGANVLTF
abundance: .; v_gene: TRBV5-1; d_gene: TRBD1; j_gene: TRBJ1-2; CDR3nt: TGCGCCAGCAGCTTGGTAGGGACAGGGAACTATGGCTACACCTTC; CDR3aa: CASSLVGTGNYGYTF
abundance: .; v_gene: TRBV19; d_gene: TRBD2; j_gene: TRBJ2-1; CDR3nt: TGTGCCAGTAGTATCTTGGGGTCTTTAGCGGGAGGGAATTCATACTCCTACAATGAGCAGTTCTTC; CDR3aa: CASSILGSLAGGNSYSYNEQFF
abundance: few; v_gene: TRBV29-1; d_gene: TRBD2; j_gene: TRBJ2-1; CDR3nt: TGCAGCGTAGGGACTAGCGGGGTCTCCTACAATGAGCAGTTCTTC; CDR3aa: CSVGTSGVSYNEQFF
abundance: .; v_gene: TRBV7-9; d_gene: TRBD1; j_gene: TRBJ1-1; CDR3nt: TGTGCCAGCAGCTTACCCAGGACAGGGGAAGGGGCTGAAGCTTTCTTT; CDR3aa: CASSLPRTGEGAEAFF